This TCR beta chain was captured in a study of blood T cell repertoires in COVID-19. On the study more broadly: Material from acute and convalescent COVID-19 was sourced from the United States, Italy and Spain. PBMCs, B-cell-depleted T cells, or T cells provided the cDNA or gDNA that made up the material.

This clone was detected only a few times. The CDR3 runs to 13 residues. V gave up 6 bases and J gave up 5 bases, with 12 bases separating them. Germline V gene sequence: CDR1 MNHEY, CDR2 SVGAGI. Per the authors' pipeline: By means of reference gene primer amplification, nucleated cell counts were estimated. Assay: immunoSEQ multiplex PCR; the TCRdb copy retains only in-frame clones and omits some. That table gives V, J and clone size, and the DNA gave D and trimming. The sample records roughly 110,000 clones, roughly two thirds being singletons. J is TRBJ2-3 and V is TRBV6-5; D may be TRBD2 (6 bases). The sequence derives from a human donor with acute or convalescent COVID-19. The donor label of this sample is uncertain. The sample comprised peripheral blood. Here the CDR3 DNA reads TGTGCCAGCAGCCAACTGGGGGGAGATACGCAGTATTTT. This translates into CASSQLGGDTQYF.